This T cell receptor (beta chain) was observed in a study of T cell responses to AZD1222 COVID-19 vaccine. This CDR3 spans 15 amino acids. V was cut by 4 bases and J by 1 base, with 12 bases left in between. CDR1 is SGHRS and CDR2 is YFSETQ in the germline V gene. The repertoire was sequenced with immunoSEQ multiplex PCR; TCRdb's copy has only in-frame clones and lacks some. The table has more than 95,000 clones, more than 70% seen once; the top ten hold around 17%. The input for sequencing was peripheral blood, taken 28 days after the second AZD1222 dose. The sequence came from an adult who received the AZD1222 COVID-19 vaccine. V usage is TRBV5-1 and J usage is TRBJ1-5; no firm D call. The CDR3 region is CASSPGLGSNQPQHF. The CDR3 region has the DNA TGCGCCAGCAGCCCCGGGCTTGGAAGCAATCAGCCCCAGCATTTT.